Listed below are T cell receptor beta chains from one sample, sequenced in a study of CD8 T cells in ankylosing spondylitis. Via MiXCR, TCRdb re-called the 5' RACE reads, giving one row per CDR3 protein. The data contain 200,000 to 250,000 distinct CDR3 sequences, about 10% of them singletons. What was sequenced was blood, either unsorted or a sorted T cell fraction (not recorded which). The receptors stem from a male donor with ankylosing spondylitis or in good health (not recorded which). CDR3s include the opening cysteine and the closing phenylalanine or tryptophan. Each record gives: clone size, V gene, CDR3 protein. For some rows the clone size is stated as once, few or many, or as a class when expanded; others skip it.

clone size: -; V gene: TRBV19; CDR3 protein: CASSIVTATGELFF
clone size: -; V gene: TRBV7-9; CDR3 protein: CASSLVGRQDIQYF
clone size: few; V gene: TRBV4-1; CDR3 protein: CASSQVREGHTGELFF
clone size: many; V gene: TRBV6-1; CDR3 protein: CASSLNSGQAVTNEKLFF
clone size: few; V gene: TRBV19; CDR3 protein: CASSISASGTKNIQYF
clone size: many; V gene: TRBV7-8; CDR3 protein: CASSLATTGHNQPQHF
clone size: few; V gene: TRBV4-2; CDR3 protein: CASNTQTGGGGELFF
clone size: many; V gene: TRBV10-3; CDR3 protein: CAISVKGGDSPLHF
clone size: many; V gene: TRBV7-8; CDR3 protein: CASSLEDRGLETQYF
clone size: many; V gene: TRBV9; CDR3 protein: CASSPLGRTGNEQFF
clone size: many; V gene: TRBV20-1; CDR3 protein: CSASQSNTEAFF
clone size: few; V gene: TRBV12-3/TRBV12-4; CDR3 protein: CASSFSRTGISEQYF
clone size: many; V gene: TRBV9; CDR3 protein: CASSTSSTGQPYEQYF
clone size: many; V gene: TRBV12-3/TRBV12-4; CDR3 protein: CASRPPGQGAMGELFF
clone size: few; V gene: TRBV2; CDR3 protein: CASRILTGDYEQYF
clone size: -; V gene: TRBV9; CDR3 protein: CASSTPNYGYTF
clone size: -; V gene: TRBV29-1; CDR3 protein: CSAMGGGSDTQYF
clone size: many; V gene: TRBV5-4; CDR3 protein: CASSSDSYTGELFF
clone size: few; V gene: TRBV9; CDR3 protein: CASSALSGGSQETQYF
clone size: -; V gene: TRBV5-6; CDR3 protein: CAGRDGLNTEAFF
clone size: many; V gene: TRBV5-1; CDR3 protein: CASSTDISNEAFF
clone size: few; V gene: TRBV7-8; CDR3 protein: CASSYKRLLWHEQFF
clone size: many; V gene: TRBV25-1; CDR3 protein: CASSEIYPGTENNYGYTF
clone size: -; V gene: TRBV4-2; CDR3 protein: CASSQELGGTDTQYF
clone size: many; V gene: TRBV28; CDR3 protein: CASRELAGLHQSSYNEQFF
clone size: many; V gene: TRBV5-1; CDR3 protein: CASSFGPGESYGYTF
clone size: -; V gene: TRBV12-5; CDR3 protein: CASGLVTGSANYGYTF
clone size: many; V gene: TRBV5-1; CDR3 protein: CASSSGAGSAADTQYF
clone size: few; V gene: TRBV2; CDR3 protein: CASSDSPVGTNEQFF
clone size: many; V gene: TRBV20-1; CDR3 protein: CSARDPPGTSGSFDEQFF
clone size: few; V gene: TRBV27; CDR3 protein: CASSRPWSVGVNEQFF
clone size: once; V gene: TRBV28; CDR3 protein: CASSPTQGLTGELFF
clone size: -; V gene: TRBV4-1; CDR3 protein: CASSPWPPTGSSYNEQFF
clone size: many; V gene: TRBV5-6; CDR3 protein: CASSLGGTLHF
clone size: many; V gene: TRBV6-5; CDR3 protein: CASSYSWESGDTQYF
clone size: many; V gene: TRBV7-8; CDR3 protein: CASSLSGRSINYGYTF
clone size: many; V gene: TRBV4-1; CDR3 protein: CASSQDPGAQETQYF
clone size: few; V gene: TRBV29-1; CDR3 protein: CSVGGVLARNEQFF
clone size: many; V gene: TRBV9; CDR3 protein: CASSPGLDAETQYF
clone size: many; V gene: TRBV27; CDR3 protein: CASHPDGVTYEQYF
clone size: many; V gene: TRBV6-1; CDR3 protein: CASRLGHLNTEAFF
clone size: many; V gene: TRBV7-2; CDR3 protein: CASRPRPYNEQFF
clone size: many; V gene: TRBV28; CDR3 protein: CASRSGLAGYTGELFF
clone size: many; V gene: TRBV12-3/TRBV12-4; CDR3 protein: CASIPRASGGNEQFF
clone size: few; V gene: TRBV5-1; CDR3 protein: CASSPVGWQGEEKLFF
clone size: -; V gene: TRBV28; CDR3 protein: CASSLFSGRLLYEQYF
clone size: -; V gene: TRBV7-2; CDR3 protein: CASSPENTGELFF
clone size: many; V gene: TRBV25-1; CDR3 protein: CASSEGGNYNEQFF
clone size: many; V gene: TRBV12-3/TRBV12-4; CDR3 protein: CASRIGSYNEQFF
clone size: many; V gene: TRBV20-1; CDR3 protein: CSARGPSVQETQYF
clone size: few; V gene: TRBV3-1; CDR3 protein: CASRAGSHHEQYF
clone size: many; V gene: TRBV7-2; CDR3 protein: CASSLQGTGLDEQYF
clone size: many; V gene: TRBV24-1; CDR3 protein: CATSDDRDYEQYF
clone size: -; V gene: TRBV29-1; CDR3 protein: CSAESFGWDTQYF
clone size: -; V gene: TRBV11-2; CDR3 protein: CASSALTSLLTQYF
clone size: -; V gene: TRBV19; CDR3 protein: CASSIRKAGELFF
clone size: few; V gene: TRBV19; CDR3 protein: CASSIGRPDTQYF
clone size: many; V gene: TRBV7-3; CDR3 protein: CASSPILRGYTYF
clone size: many; V gene: TRBV6-1; CDR3 protein: CASSDGGLASIHEQYF